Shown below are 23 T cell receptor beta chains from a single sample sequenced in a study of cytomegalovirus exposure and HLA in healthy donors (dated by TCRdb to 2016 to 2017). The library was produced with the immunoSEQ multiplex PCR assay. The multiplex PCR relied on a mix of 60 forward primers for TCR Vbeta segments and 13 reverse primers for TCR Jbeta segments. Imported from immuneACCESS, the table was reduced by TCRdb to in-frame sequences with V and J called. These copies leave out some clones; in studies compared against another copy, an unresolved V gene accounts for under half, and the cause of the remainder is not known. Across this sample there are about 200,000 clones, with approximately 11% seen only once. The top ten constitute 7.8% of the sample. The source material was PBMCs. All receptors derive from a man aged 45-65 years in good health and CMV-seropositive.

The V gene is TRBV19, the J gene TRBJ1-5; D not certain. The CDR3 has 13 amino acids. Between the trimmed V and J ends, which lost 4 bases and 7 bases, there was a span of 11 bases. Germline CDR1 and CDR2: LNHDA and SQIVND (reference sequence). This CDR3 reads CASSSQVGQPQHF. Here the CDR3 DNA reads TGTGCCAGTAGTAGTCAGGTCGGCCAGCCCCAGCATTTT.

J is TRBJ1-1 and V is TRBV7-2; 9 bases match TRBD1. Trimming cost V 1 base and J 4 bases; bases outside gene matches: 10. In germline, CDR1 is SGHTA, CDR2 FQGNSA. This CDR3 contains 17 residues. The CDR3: CASSLDGGTGYCTEAFF. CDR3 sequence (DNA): TGTGCCAGCAGCTTAGACGGAGGGACAGGGTATTGCACTGAAGCTTTCTTT.

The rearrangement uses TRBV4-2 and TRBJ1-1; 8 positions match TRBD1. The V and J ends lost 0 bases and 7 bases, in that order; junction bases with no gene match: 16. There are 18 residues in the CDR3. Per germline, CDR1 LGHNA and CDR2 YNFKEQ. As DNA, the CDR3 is TGTGCCAGCAGCCAAGATAGGGGACAGGTCGTTCCCTGGGGTGAAGCTTTCTTT. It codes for CASSQDRGQVVPWGEAFF.

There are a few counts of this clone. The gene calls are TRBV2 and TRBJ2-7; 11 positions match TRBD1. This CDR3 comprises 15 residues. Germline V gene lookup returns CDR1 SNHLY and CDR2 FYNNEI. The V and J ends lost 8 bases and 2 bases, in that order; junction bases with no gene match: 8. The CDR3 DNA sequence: TGTGCCAGCTCTGGACAGGGGGCCTCCCCCTACGAGCAGTACGTC. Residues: CASSGQGASPYEQYV.

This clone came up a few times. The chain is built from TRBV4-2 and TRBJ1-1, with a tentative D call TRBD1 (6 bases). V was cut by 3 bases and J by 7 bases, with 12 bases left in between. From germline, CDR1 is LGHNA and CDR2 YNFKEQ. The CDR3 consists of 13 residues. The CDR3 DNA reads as TGTGCCAGCAGCCAGATTTCGGACAGTGAAGCTTTCTTT. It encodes CASSQISDSEAFF.

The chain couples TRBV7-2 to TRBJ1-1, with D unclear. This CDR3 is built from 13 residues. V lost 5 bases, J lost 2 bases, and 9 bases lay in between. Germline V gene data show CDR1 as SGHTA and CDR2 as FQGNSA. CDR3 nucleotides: TGTGCCAGCAGCCCGGTACTAAACACTGAAGCTTTCTTT. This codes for CASSPVLNTEAFF.

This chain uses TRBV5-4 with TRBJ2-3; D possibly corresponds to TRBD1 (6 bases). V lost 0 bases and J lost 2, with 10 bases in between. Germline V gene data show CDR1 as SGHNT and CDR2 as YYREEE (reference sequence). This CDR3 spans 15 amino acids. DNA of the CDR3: TGTGCCAGCAGCTTGGCAAGGACAGACACAGATACGCAGTATTTT. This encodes CASSLARTDTDTQYF.

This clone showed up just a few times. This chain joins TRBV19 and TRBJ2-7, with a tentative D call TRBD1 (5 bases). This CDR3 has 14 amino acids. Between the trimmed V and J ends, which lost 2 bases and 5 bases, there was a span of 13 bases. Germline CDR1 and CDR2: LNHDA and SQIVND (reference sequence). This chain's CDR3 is CASSISRAVNEQYF. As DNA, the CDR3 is TGTGCCAGTAGTATAAGCAGGGCGGTTAACGAGCAGTACTTC.

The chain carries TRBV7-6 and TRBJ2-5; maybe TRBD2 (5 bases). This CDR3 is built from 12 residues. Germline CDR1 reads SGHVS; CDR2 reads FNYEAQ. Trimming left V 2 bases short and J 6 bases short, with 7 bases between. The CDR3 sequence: CASSLREKTQYF. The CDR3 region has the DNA TGTGCCAGCAGCTTAAGGGAGAAGACCCAGTACTTC.

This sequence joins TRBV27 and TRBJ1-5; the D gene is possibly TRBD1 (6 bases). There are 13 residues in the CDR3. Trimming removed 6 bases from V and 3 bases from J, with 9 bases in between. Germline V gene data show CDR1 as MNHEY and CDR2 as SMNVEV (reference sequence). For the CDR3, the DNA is TGTGCCAGCAGACAGGGTTCCAATCAGCCCCAGCATTTT. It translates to CASRQGSNQPQHF.

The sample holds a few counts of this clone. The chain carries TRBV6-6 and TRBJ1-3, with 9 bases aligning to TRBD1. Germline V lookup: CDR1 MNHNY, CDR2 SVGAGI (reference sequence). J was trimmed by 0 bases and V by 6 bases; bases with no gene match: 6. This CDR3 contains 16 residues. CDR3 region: CASSPRQGDSGNTIYF. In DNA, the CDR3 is TGTGCCAGCAGCCCAAGACAGGGGGACTCTGGAAACACCATATATTTT.

CDR3 bases: TGCAGCGTTGAAGATCGGCAGGGGATGAACACTGAAGCTTTCTTT. It encodes CSVEDRQGMNTEAFF. The rearrangement uses TRBV29-1 and TRBJ1-1; TRBD1 might be the D (6 bases). Per the germline V gene, CDR1 is SQVTM and CDR2 is ANQGSEA. This CDR3 has 15 residues. V was trimmed by 0 bases and J by 0 bases, leaving 11 bases between them.

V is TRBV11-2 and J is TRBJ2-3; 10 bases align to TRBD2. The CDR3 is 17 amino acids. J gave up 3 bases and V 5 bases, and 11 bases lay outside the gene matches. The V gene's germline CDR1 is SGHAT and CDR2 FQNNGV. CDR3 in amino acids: CASSPWLTSGKTDTQYF. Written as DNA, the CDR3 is TGTGCCAGCAGCCCGTGGCTAACTAGCGGGAAAACAGATACGCAGTATTTT.

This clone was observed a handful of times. CDR3 nucleotide sequence: TGTGCCAGCAGCCCTCCAAAGGGGGTGAACACTGAAGCTTTCTTT. Amino acids: CASSPPKGVNTEAFF. The chain uses TRBV7-2 and TRBJ1-1, with D maybe TRBD1 (6 bases). V lost 5 bases, J lost 0 bases, and 13 bases lay in between. Germline CDR1 and CDR2: SGHTA and FQGNSA. This CDR3 comprises 15 residues.

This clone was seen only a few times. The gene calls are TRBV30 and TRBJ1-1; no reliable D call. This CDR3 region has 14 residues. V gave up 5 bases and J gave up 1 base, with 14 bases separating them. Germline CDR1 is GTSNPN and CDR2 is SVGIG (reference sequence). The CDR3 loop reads CAWLAGRANTEAFF. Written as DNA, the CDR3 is TGTGCCTGGCTCGCGGGGAGGGCGAACACTGAAGCTTTCTTT.

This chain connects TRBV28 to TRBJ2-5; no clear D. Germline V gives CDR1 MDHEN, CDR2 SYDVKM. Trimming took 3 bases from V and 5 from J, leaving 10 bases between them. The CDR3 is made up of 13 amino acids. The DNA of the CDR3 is TGTGCCAGCAGTTTGCCCGGTCGCGAGACCCAGTACTTC. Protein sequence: CASSLPGRETQYF. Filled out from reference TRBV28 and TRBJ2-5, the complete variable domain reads DVKVTQSSRYLVKRTGEKVFLECVQDMDHENMFWYRQDPGLGLRLIYFSYDVKMKEKGDIPEGYSVSREKKERFSLILESASTNQTSMYLCASSLPGRETQYFGPGTRLLVL.

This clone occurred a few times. As DNA, the CDR3 is TGTGCCAGTAGTACGACAGCAATGAATGAAAAACTGTTTTTT. Encoded protein: CASSTTAMNEKLFF. V is TRBV19 and J is TRBJ1-4, with D possibly matching TRBD1 (5 bases). This CDR3 has 14 amino acids. With 4 bases removed from V and 5 bases from J, the gap between germline ends came to 11 bases. Germline V gene data show CDR1 as LNHDA and CDR2 as SQIVND (reference sequence).

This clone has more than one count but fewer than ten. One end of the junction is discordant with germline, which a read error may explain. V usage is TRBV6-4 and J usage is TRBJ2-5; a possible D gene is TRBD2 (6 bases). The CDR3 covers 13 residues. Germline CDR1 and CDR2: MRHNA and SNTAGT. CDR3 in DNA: TGTGCCAGCAGGGGGACGAGCCGGGAGATCCAGTACTTC. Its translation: CASRGTSREIQYF.

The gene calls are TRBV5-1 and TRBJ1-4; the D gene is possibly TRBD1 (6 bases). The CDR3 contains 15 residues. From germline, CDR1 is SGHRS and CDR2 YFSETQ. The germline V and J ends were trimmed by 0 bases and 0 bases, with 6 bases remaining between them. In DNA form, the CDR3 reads TGCGCCAGCAGCTTGGGGACAGCAACTAATGAAAAACTGTTTTTT. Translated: CASSLGTATNEKLFF. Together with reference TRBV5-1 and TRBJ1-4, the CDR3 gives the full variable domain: KAGVTQTPRYLIKTRGQQVTLSCSPISGHRSVSWYQQTPGQGLQFLFEYFSETQRNKGNFPGRFSGRQFSNSRSEMNVSTLELGDSALYLCASSLGTATNEKLFFGSGTQLSVL.

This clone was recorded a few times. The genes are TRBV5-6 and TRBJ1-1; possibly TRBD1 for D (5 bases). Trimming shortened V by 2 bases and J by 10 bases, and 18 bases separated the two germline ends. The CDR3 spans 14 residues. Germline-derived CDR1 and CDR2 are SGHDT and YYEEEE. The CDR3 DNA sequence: TGTGCCAGCAGCTTAAGGGGCCCTTCGGAAGGAGCTTTCTTT. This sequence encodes CASSLRGPSEGAFF. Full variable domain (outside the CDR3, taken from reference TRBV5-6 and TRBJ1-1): DAGVTQSPTHLIKTRGQQVTLRCSPKSGHDTVSWYQQALGQGPQFIFQYYEEEERQRGNFPDRFSGHQFPNYSSELNVNALLLGDSALYLCASSLRGPSEGAFFGQGTRLTVV.

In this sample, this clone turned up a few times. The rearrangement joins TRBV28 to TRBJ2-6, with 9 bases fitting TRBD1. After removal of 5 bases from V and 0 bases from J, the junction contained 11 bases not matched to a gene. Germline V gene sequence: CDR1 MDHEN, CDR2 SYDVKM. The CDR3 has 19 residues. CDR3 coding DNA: TGTGCCAGCAGTACCTTGGGACAGGGATTTTTCTCTGGGGCCAACGTCCTGACTTTC. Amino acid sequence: CASSTLGQGFFSGANVLTF.

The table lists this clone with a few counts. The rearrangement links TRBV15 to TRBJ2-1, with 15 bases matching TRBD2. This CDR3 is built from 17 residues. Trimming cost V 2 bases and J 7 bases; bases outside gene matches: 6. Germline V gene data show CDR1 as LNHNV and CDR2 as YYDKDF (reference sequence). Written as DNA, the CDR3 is TGTGCCACCAGCAGACGCGGACTAGCGGGGGGGCGGAATGAGCAGTTCTTC. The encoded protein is CATSRRGLAGGRNEQFF.

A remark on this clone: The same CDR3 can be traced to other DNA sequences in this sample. CDR3 bases: TGCGCCAGCAGCTCAGGACAGGGGGTGCCCGGGGAGCTGTTTTTT. Protein sequence: CASSSGQGVPGELFF. The gene calls are TRBV5-1 and TRBJ2-2, with 10 bases identical to TRBD1. The CDR3 has 15 residues. In germline, CDR1 is SGHRS, CDR2 YFSETQ. V was pared by 3 bases and J by 6 bases, with 5 bases of the junction left unmatched.